This TCR beta chain originates from a study of T-cell memory formation after mild COVID-19. Using its own MiXCR run on the 5' RACE reads, TCRdb lists one record per CDR3 protein. Of around 140,000 distinct CDR3 sequences detected, approximately 5.7% appear once; the ten largest clones hold 2% to 2.5%. At least ten counts were recorded for this clonotype. The CDR3 extends over 12 amino acids. Germline V lookup: CDR1 ENHRY, CDR2 SYGVKD. The junction had 2 bases not matched to a gene; V was cut back by 10 bases and J by 4 bases. This clonotype was obtained from an adult woman who had mild COVID-19 (a few samples of this study predate the infection). Cell type and time point are not known. The sequencing input was PBMCs or a T cell subset sorted from them (not recorded which). This chain uses TRBV10-3 with TRBJ1-5; 9 bases line up with TRBD1. The CDR3 DNA sequence: TGTGCCACCGGGACAGGGAATCAGCCCCAGCATTTT. Translated: CATGTGNQPQHF.